This T cell receptor beta chain was identified in a study of radiation and T cells in renal cell carcinoma. General study points: Top tumor clonotypes rose in blood 2 weeks post-radiation, then contracted. Without pretreatment biopsies, baseline tumor clonotype presence was undetermined.

CDR1 MNHEY and CDR2 SVGAGI come from the germline V gene. This CDR3 is 14 amino acids long. The V segment lost 9 bases and the J segment 6 bases; nucleotides outside the gene matches: 12. Generated by immunoSEQ multiplex PCR, the TCRdb table keeps only in-frame clones and is missing some. The sample comprises approximately 110,000 clones, roughly 80% of which are singletons, and approximately 3% rests with the top ten. A note on this clone: The antigen remains unidentified.

Stated time point: baseline pretreatment blood. Treatment noted: 15 Gy SBRT to primary tumor, nephrectomy 4 weeks later. Blood was sampled at baseline, 2 weeks and 4 weeks after SBRT. The clonotype originates from a woman aged 55-70 years with renal cell carcinoma. The source material was blood, sampled from a patient whose treatment included radiotherapy and nephrectomy. This chain links TRBV6-5 with TRBJ2-3, with TRBD2 matching 7 bases. CDR3 sequence reads: CASSTGGRVDTQYF. CDR3 nucleotide sequence: TGTGCCAGTAGCACGGGGGGTCGTGTGGATACGCAGTATTTT.